The subject of this entry is one TCR beta chain. Data came from immunoSEQ multiplex PCR; TCRdb stores just in-frame clones and leaves some out. The sample includes about 47,000 clones, nearly 95% of them seen just once. This entry is derived from a study of T cell changes during pregnancy in multiple sclerosis. Trimming cost V 8 bases and J 5 bases; bases outside gene matches: 10. The CDR3 length is 14 residues. Germline V gives CDR1 SNHLY, CDR2 FYNNEI. This material consisted of peripheral blood, taken in the third trimester of pregnancy. The receptor was isolated from a female donor with multiple sclerosis, enrolled in a pregnancy study. The rearrangement uses TRBV2 and TRBJ1-1, with 8 bases lining up with TRBD1. The CDR3 protein is CASLGRTGFTEAFF. CDR3 sequence (DNA): TGTGCCAGCCTAGGGAGGACAGGGTTTACTGAAGCTTTCTTT. Drawing the rest from reference TRBV2 and TRBJ1-1, the complete variable domain is EPEVTQTPSHQVTQMGQEVILRCVPISNHLYFYWYRQILGQKVEFLVSFYNNEISEKSEIFDDQFSVERPDGSNFTLKIRSTKLEDSAMYFCASLGRTGFTEAFFGQGTRLTVV.